The 10 T cell receptor beta chains listed next were all sequenced from one sample in a study of cytomegalovirus exposure and HLA in healthy donors. Libraries were prepared by immunoSEQ multiplex PCR; TCRdb keeps only in-frame clonotypes and omits some of them. The data contain roughly 100,000 clones, 85% to 90% of them seen just once; the ten biggest clones take up 4% to 4.5%. The sample consisted of PBMCs. The origin of the receptors is a young woman in good health and CMV-seropositive.

This clone was found a few times. The V gene is TRBV28, the J gene TRBJ2-7; 10 bases line up with TRBD1. V shed 8 bases and J 5 bases; nucleotides not matched to a gene: 12. CDR1 MDHEN and CDR2 SYDVKM come from the germline V gene. The CDR3 has 15 amino acids. The CDR3 protein is CASGNTGTGVDEQYF. CDR3 nucleotide sequence: TGTGCCAGCGGCAATACCGGGACAGGGGTCGACGAGCAGTACTTC.

This clone was counted only a few times. The chain carries TRBV15 and TRBJ1-5, with D maybe TRBD1 (5 bases). This CDR3 is built from 15 residues. Germline loops: CDR1 LNHNV, CDR2 YYDKDF (reference sequence). V lost 3 bases and J 3 bases, leaving 12 bases between the germline ends. The CDR3 nucleotides are TGTGCCACCAGCAGCCTACACAGGTACAATCAGCCCCAGCATTTT. Encoded protein: CATSSLHRYNQPQHF.

The chain employs TRBV6-6 and TRBJ1-2, with D perhaps matching TRBD1 (5 bases). Germline V gives CDR1 MNHNY, CDR2 SVGAGI (reference sequence). The CDR3 has 15 residues. V gave up 10 bases and J gave up 7 bases, with 25 bases separating them. Written as DNA, the CDR3 is TGTGCCACCAAACCCCCGGTGGGGGGTGACTCTGGCTACACCTTC. Its translation: CATKPPVGGDSGYTF.

The chain has TRBV7-9 and TRBJ2-1; 9 nucleotides line up with TRBD2. Trimming removed 0 bases from V and 4 bases from J; junction bases left unmatched: 4. Germline V gene sequence: CDR1 SEHNR, CDR2 FQNEAQ (reference sequence). This CDR3 has 16 amino acids. The CDR3 sequence is CASSLAVTSGYNEQFF. The CDR3 nucleotides are TGTGCCAGCAGCTTAGCGGTGACTAGCGGATACAATGAGCAGTTCTTC.

The V gene is TRBV28, the J gene TRBJ2-7; TRBD1 matches at 8 bases. J was trimmed by 2 bases and V by 9 bases; bases with no gene match: 9. Germline CDR1 is MDHEN and CDR2 is SYDVKM. The CDR3 covers 14 residues. In DNA form, the CDR3 reads TGTGCCAGTAGCCCCCCGGACAGGGCCTACGAGCAGTACTTC. It specifies CASSPPDRAYEQYF.

About this clone itself: A junction boundary mismatches the germline segment, possibly from a read error. V gene TRBV7-7 combines with J gene TRBJ2-5; 7 bases agree with TRBD1. CDR3 length: 14 residues. Germline V gene sequence: CDR1 SSHAT, CDR2 FNYEAQ (reference sequence). CDR3 sequence: CASSLGTAKETQYF. DNA of the CDR3: TGTGCTAGCAGCCTCGGGACAGCCAAAGAGACCCAGTACTTC.

The chain carries TRBV5-1 and TRBJ1-2; TRBD1 matches at 7 bases. V shed 4 bases and J 3 bases; nucleotides not matched to a gene: 3. This CDR3 contains 13 residues. CDR1 and CDR2 from the germline V gene are SGHRS and YFSETQ. The CDR3 coding sequence is TGCGCCAGCAGCCACGACAGGGACTATGGCTACACCTTC. It yields the protein CASSHDRDYGYTF.

The chain joins TRBV27 to TRBJ1-6; no reliable D call. Trimming shortened V by 4 bases and J by 6 bases, and 19 bases separated the two germline ends. The CDR3 length is 17 residues. Per the germline V gene, CDR1 is MNHEY and CDR2 is SMNVEV (reference sequence). This chain's CDR3 is CASSSLISRVTNSPLHF. The CDR3 bases are TGTGCCAGCAGTTCCCTTATTTCTCGGGTTACTAATTCACCCCTCCACTTT.

The chain recombines TRBV5-1 with TRBJ2-1, with D perhaps matching TRBD1 (6 bases). The V gene lost 3 bases and the J gene lost 7 bases, with 14 bases spanning the gap. There are 14 residues in the CDR3. Germline assignment: CDR1 SGHRS and CDR2 YFSETQ. The CDR3 here is CASSSKGQPNEQFF. The CDR3 DNA sequence: TGCGCCAGCAGCTCTAAGGGACAACCAAATGAGCAGTTCTTC.

The chain uses TRBV6-4 and TRBJ2-1; D call uncertain. The CDR3 totals 11 residues. V was shortened by 7 bases and J by 7 bases, with 8 bases between the two germline ends. From germline, CDR1 is MRHNA and CDR2 SNTAGT. The CDR3 loop reads CASTKRNEQFF. The CDR3 DNA reads as TGTGCCAGCACCAAGAGAAATGAGCAGTTCTTC.